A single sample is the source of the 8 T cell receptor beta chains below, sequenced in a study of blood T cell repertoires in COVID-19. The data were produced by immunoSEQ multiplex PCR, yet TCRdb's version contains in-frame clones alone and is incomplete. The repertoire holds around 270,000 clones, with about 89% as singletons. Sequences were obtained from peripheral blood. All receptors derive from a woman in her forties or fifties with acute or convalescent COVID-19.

The CDR3 region has the DNA TGCAGCGTCACTACAGGGGCGGTTGAAAAACTGTTTTTT. Its protein product is CSVTTGAVEKLFF. V and J are TRBV29-1 and TRBJ1-4; the match to TRBD1 covers 7 bases. CDR1 and CDR2 from the germline V gene are SQVTM and ANQGSEA. This CDR3 spans 13 amino acids. Unmatched junction bases numbered 8, after V lost 6 bases and J lost 7 bases.

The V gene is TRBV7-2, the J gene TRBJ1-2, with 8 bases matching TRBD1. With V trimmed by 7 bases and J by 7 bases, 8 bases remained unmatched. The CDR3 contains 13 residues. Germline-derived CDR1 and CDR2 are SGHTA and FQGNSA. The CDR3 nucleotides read TGTGCCAGCACCCGGACAGGGACCGGTGGCTACACCTTC. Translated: CASTRTGTGGYTF.

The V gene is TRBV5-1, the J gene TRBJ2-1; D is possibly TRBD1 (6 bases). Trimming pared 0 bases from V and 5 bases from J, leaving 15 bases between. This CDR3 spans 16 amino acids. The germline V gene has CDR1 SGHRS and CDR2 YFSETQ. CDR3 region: CASSLAGASLNNEQFF. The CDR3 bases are TGCGCCAGCAGCTTGGCAGGGGCTAGCTTAAACAATGAGCAGTTCTTC.

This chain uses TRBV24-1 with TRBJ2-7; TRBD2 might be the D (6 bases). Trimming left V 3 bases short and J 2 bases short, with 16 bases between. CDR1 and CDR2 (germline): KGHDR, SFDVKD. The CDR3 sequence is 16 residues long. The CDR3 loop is CATSDIGGSRPYEQYF. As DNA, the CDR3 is TGTGCCACCAGTGATATCGGGGGTTCCCGCCCCTACGAGCAGTACTTC.

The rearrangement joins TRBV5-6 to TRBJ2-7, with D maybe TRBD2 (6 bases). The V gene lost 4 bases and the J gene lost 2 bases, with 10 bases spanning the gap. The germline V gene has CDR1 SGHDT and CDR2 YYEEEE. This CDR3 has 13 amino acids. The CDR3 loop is CASSAGPTYEQYF. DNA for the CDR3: TGTGCCAGCAGCGCGGGACCAACCTACGAGCAGTACTTC. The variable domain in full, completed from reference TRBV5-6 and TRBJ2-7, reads DAGVTQSPTHLIKTRGQQVTLRCSPKSGHDTVSWYQQALGQGPQFIFQYYEEEERQRGNFPDRFSGHQFPNYSSELNVNALLLGDSALYLCASSAGPTYEQYFGPGTRLTVT.

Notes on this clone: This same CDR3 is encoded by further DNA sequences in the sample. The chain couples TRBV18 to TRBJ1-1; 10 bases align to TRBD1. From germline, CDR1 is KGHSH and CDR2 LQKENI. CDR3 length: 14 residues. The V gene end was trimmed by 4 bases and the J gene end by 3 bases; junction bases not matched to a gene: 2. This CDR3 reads CASSLGTGDTEAFF. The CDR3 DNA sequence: TGTGCCAGCTCACTAGGGACAGGGGACACTGAAGCTTTCTTT.

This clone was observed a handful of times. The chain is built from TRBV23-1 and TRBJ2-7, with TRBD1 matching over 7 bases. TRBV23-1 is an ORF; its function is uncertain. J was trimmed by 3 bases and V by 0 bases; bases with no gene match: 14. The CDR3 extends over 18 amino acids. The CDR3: CASSQSVSRQGDGYEQYF. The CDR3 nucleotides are TGCGCCAGCAGTCAATCGGTATCTCGACAGGGTGATGGCTACGAGCAGTACTTC.

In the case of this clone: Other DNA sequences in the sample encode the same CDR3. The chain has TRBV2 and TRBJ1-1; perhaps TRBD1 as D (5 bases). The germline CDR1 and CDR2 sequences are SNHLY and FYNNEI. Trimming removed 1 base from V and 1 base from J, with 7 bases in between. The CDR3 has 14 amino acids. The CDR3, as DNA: TGTGCCAGCAGTGAAGGGAGGGGGAACACTGAAGCTTTCTTT. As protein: CASSEGRGNTEAFF.